The 7 T cell receptor beta chains reported below all come from one sample, sequenced in a study of CD8 T cells in ankylosing spondylitis. TCRdb re-analysed the 5' RACE reads in MiXCR, keeping a single row per CDR3 protein. The sample carries a few hundred thousand distinct CDR3 sequences, 24% recorded once. The sequenced material came from blood, either unsorted or a sorted T cell fraction (not recorded which). All receptors come from a male donor with ankylosing spondylitis or in good health (not recorded which).

The V gene is TRBV5-5, the J gene TRBJ2-4; TRBD1 matches 8 bases. The CDR3 is made up of 15 amino acids. Germline CDR1 is SGHKS and CDR2 is YYEKEE (reference sequence). The junction had 5 bases not matched to a gene; V was cut back by 0 bases and J by 6 bases. The CDR3 loop reads CASSLVTTGVNIQYF. Written as DNA, the CDR3 is TGTGCCAGCAGCTTGGTGACGACAGGGGTAAACATTCAGTACTTC.

This clonotype occurred many times. This chain connects TRBV7-2 to TRBJ2-4; TRBD2 matches 9 bases. CDR1 SGHTA and CDR2 FQGNSA come from the germline V gene. The CDR3 spans 13 residues. Trimming took 3 bases from V and 10 from J; bases not matched to a gene: 4. CDR3 coding DNA: TGTGCCAGCAGCTTTCGAGCGGGGGGTATTCAGTACTTC. This encodes CASSFRAGGIQYF.

The chain recombines TRBV6-1 with TRBJ2-3; TRBD2 matches 10 bases. This CDR3 has 16 amino acids. V was clipped by 7 bases and J by 1 base; unmatched bases: 8. Germline loops: CDR1 MNHNS, CDR2 SASEGT. This chain's CDR3 is CASNGFGTSGTDTQYF. CDR3 sequence (DNA): TGTGCCAGCAACGGTTTTGGGACTAGCGGCACAGATACGCAGTATTTT.

The chain joins TRBV10-3 to TRBJ1-6; D is ambiguous. CDR3 size: 14 residues. V was pared by 3 bases and J by 8 bases, with 11 bases between. The germline V gene encodes CDR1 ENHRY and CDR2 SYGVKD. The DNA of the CDR3 is TGTGCCATCAGTGAATGGGCGGGCGATTCACCCCTCCACTTT. It translates to CAISEWAGDSPLHF.

This clonotype was picked up one time. The chain carries TRBV7-6 and TRBJ1-4, with 7 positions matching TRBD1. Trimming took 1 base from V and 7 from J; bases not matched to a gene: 6. Looked up from germline, CDR1 is SGHVS and CDR2 is FNYEAQ. This CDR3 spans 15 amino acids. The CDR3, as DNA: TGTGCCAGCAGCTTAGACGAGGGGGCCGGTGAAAAACTGTTTTTT. This encodes CASSLDEGAGEKLFF. Complete variable domain (other parts from reference TRBV7-6 and TRBJ1-4): GAGVSQSPRYKVTKRGQDVALRCDPISGHVSLYWYRQALGQGPEFLTYFNYEAQQDKSGLPNDRFSAERPEGSISTLTIQRTEQRDSAMYRCASSLDEGAGEKLFFGSGTQLSVL.

In DNA, the CDR3 is TGTGCCAGCAGCTTAAGGGGGCTAGGGAGGGACACCGGGGAGCTGTTTTTT. The encoded protein is CASSLRGLGRDTGELFF. The chain recombines TRBV6-5 with TRBJ2-2; D possibly uses TRBD1 or TRBD2 (7 bases each). This CDR3 comprises 17 residues. V was clipped by 6 bases and J by 3 bases, with 20 bases between them. Per germline, CDR1 MNHEY and CDR2 SVGAGI.

This chain connects TRBV7-8 to TRBJ2-2; D is perhaps TRBD2 (6 bases). The CDR3 totals 16 residues. Germline V gene sequence: CDR1 SGHVS, CDR2 FQNEAQ. V was shortened by 5 bases and J by 7 bases, with 20 bases between the two germline ends. The CDR3 DNA follows: TGTGCCAGCAGCGACCGCGGGGAATTGCTTTACGGGGAGCTGTTTTTT. It codes for CASSDRGELLYGELFF.